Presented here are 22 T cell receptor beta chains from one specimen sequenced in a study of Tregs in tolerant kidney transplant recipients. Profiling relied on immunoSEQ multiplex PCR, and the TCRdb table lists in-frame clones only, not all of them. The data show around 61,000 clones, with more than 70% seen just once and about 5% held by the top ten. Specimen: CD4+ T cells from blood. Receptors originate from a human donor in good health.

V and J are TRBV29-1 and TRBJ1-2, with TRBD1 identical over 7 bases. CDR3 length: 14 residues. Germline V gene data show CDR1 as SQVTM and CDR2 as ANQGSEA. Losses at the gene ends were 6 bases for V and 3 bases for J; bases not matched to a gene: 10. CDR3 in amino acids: CSVGSQGNYYGYTF. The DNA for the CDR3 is TGCAGCGTGGGTTCACAGGGGAATTACTATGGCTACACCTTC.

In DNA form, the CDR3 reads TGTGCCAGTAGTAGCGGACAGGGTTCAACCTACGAGCAGTACTTC. Translating it yields CASSSGQGSTYEQYF. The V gene is TRBV19, the J gene TRBJ2-7, with TRBD1 matching over 8 bases. Per germline, CDR1 LNHDA and CDR2 SQIVND (reference sequence). CDR3 size: 15 residues. The ends lost 4 bases at V and 2 bases at J; junction bases unmatched: 7. The variable domain in full, completed from reference TRBV19 and TRBJ2-7, reads DGGITQSPKYLFRKEGQNVTLSCEQNLNHDAMYWYRQDPGQGLRLIYYSQIVNDFQKGDIAEGYSVSREKKESFPLTVTSAQKNPTAFYLCASSSGQGSTYEQYFGPGTRLTVT.

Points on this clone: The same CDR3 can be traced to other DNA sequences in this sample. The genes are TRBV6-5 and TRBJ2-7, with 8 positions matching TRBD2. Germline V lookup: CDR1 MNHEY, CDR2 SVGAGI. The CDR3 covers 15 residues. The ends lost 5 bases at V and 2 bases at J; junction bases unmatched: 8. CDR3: CASSPTERGTYEQYF. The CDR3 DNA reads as TGTGCCAGCAGTCCCACCGAGCGGGGGACCTACGAGCAGTACTTC.

The CDR3 is CASGLQGGPYGYTF. The CDR3 DNA follows: TGTGCCAGCGGCCTACAGGGGGGTCCGTATGGCTACACCTTC. This chain joins TRBV27 and TRBJ1-2; TRBD1 aligns across 8 bases. Germline trimming cut 8 bases from V and 5 bases from J; bases unmatched to any gene: 10. This CDR3 contains 14 residues. CDR1 and CDR2 from the germline V gene are MNHEY and SMNVEV (reference sequence).

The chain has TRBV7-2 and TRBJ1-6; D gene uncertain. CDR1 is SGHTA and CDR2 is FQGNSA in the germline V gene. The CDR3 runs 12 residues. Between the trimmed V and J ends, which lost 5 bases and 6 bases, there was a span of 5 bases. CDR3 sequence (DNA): TGTGCCAGCAGCGTCAGTAATTCACCCCTCCACTTT. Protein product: CASSVSNSPLHF.

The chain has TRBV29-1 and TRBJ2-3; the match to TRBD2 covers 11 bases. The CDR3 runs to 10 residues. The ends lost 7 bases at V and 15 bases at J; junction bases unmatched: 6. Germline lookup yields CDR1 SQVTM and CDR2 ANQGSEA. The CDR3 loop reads CSAVAGGQYF. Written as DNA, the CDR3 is TGCAGCGCGGTAGCGGGGGGGCAATATTTT.

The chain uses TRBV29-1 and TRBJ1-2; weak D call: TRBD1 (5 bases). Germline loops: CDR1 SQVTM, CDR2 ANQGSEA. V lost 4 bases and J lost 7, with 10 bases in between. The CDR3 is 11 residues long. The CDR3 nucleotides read TGCAGCGTTGGGGGGACGGCTGGCTACACCTTC. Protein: CSVGGTAGYTF.

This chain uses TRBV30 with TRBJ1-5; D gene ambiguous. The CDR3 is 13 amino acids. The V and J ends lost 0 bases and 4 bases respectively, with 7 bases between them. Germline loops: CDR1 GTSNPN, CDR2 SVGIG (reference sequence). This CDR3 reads CAWSVGTNQPQHF. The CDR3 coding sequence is TGTGCCTGGAGTGTCGGTACTAATCAGCCCCAGCATTTT.

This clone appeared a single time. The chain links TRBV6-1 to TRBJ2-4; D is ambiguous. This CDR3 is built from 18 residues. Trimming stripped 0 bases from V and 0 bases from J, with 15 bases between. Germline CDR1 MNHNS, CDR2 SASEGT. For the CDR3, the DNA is TGTGCCAGCAGTGAAGCTTCTGCGATGGGTATAGCCAAAAACATTCAGTACTTC. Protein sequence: CASSEASAMGIAKNIQYF.

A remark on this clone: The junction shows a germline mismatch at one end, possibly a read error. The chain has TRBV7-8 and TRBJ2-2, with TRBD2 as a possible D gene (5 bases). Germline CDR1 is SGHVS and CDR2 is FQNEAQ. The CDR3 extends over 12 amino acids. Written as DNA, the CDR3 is TGTGCCAGCAGCGAAATACCCGGGAAGCTGTTTTTT. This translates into CASSEIPGKLFF.

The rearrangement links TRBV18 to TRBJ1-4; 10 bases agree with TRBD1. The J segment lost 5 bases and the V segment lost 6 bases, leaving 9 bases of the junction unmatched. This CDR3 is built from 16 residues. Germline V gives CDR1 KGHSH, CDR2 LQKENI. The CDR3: CASSGTGDGYNEKLFF. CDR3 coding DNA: TGTGCCAGCTCCGGGACAGGGGACGGATACAATGAAAAACTGTTTTTT.

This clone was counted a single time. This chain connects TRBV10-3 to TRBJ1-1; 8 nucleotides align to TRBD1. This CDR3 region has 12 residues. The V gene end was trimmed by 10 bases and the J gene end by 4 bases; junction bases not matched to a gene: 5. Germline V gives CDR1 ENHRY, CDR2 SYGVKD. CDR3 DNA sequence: TGTGCCAACCAGGGGGCAGGCACTGAAGCTTTCTTT. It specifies CANQGAGTEAFF.

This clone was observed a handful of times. In DNA, the CDR3 is TGTGCCAGCAGTGGATGGTTGGGGTCCTTCGGCAATGAGCAGTTCTTC. Its protein is CASSGWLGSFGNEQFF. The gene calls are TRBV6-1 and TRBJ2-1; D remains ambiguous. This CDR3 spans 16 amino acids. In germline, CDR1 is MNHNS, CDR2 SASEGT. V dropped 4 bases and J dropped 6 bases, with 19 bases sitting between them.

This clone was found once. CDR3 sequence reads: CASSLATGDGGELFF. CDR3 in DNA: TGCGCCAGCAGCTTGGCCACGGGGGACGGAGGGGAGCTGTTTTTT. J is TRBJ2-2 and V is TRBV5-1; TRBD2 is a possible D gene (6 bases). V shed 0 bases and J shed 8 bases, with 14 bases lying between them. The germline V gene has CDR1 SGHRS and CDR2 YFSETQ. The CDR3 length is 15 residues.

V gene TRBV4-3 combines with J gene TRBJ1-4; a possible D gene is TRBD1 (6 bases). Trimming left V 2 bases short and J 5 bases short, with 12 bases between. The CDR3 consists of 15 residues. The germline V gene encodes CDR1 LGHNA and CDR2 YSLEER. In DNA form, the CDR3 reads TGCGCCAGCAGCCAACACAGGGAGTTGAATGAAAAACTGTTTTTT. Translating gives CASSQHRELNEKLFF.

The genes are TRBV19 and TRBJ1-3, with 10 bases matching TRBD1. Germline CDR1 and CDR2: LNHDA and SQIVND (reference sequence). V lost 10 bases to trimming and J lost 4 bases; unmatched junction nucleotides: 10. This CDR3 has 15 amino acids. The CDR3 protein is CATLGGQGFGNTIYF. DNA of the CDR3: TGTGCCACCCTTGGGGGACAGGGGTTCGGAAACACCATATATTTT.

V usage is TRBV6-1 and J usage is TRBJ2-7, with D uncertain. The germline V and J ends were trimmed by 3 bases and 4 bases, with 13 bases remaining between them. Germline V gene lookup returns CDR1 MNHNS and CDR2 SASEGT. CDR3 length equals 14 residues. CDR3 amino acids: CASSEPPRLYEQYF. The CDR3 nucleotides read TGTGCCAGCAGTGAGCCCCCCAGACTGTACGAGCAGTACTTC.

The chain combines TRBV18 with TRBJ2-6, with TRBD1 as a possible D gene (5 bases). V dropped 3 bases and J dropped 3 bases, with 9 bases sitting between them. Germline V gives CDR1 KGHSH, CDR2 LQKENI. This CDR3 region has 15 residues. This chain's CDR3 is CASSPTAFGANVLTF. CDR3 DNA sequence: TGTGCCAGCTCACCGACAGCTTTTGGGGCCAACGTCCTGACTTTC.

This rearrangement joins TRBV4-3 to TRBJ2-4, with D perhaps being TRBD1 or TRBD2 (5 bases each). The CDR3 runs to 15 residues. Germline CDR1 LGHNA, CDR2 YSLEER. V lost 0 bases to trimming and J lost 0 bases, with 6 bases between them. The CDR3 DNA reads TGCGCCAGCAGCCAAGATGGGACAGCCAAAAACATTCAGTACTTC. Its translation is CASSQDGTAKNIQYF.

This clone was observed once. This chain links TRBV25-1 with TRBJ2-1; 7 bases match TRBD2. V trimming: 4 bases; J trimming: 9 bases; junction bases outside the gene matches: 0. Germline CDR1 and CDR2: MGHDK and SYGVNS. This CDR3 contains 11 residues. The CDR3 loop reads CASSAGGEQFF. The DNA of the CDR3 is TGTGCCAGCAGTGCGGGGGGTGAGCAGTTCTTC.

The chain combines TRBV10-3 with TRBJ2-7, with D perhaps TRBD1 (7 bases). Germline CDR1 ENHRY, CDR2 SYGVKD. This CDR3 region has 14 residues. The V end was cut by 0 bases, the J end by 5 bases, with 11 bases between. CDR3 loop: CAISESQGGNEQYF. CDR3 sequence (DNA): TGTGCCATCAGTGAGTCCCAGGGGGGCAACGAGCAGTACTTC.

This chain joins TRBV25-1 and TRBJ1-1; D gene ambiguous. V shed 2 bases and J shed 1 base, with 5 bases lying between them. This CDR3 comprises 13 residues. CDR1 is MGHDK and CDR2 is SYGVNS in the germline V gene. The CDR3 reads CASSERGNTEAFF. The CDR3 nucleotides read TGTGCCAGCAGTGAACGTGGGAACACTGAAGCTTTCTTT.